Below, 14 T cell receptor beta chains from the same sample are listed, as sequenced in a study of blood T cell repertoires in COVID-19. The table came from immunoSEQ multiplex PCR; TCRdb's copy has only in-frame clones and leaves some out. The repertoire holds approximately 50,000 clones, with under 90% as singletons. Sequencing was carried out using peripheral blood. Receptors originate from a man of 80 years or more with COVID-19, enrolled during active disease.

The V and J genes are TRBV2 and TRBJ1-2; the D is unclear. The CDR3 is made up of 15 amino acids. Germline lookup yields CDR1 SNHLY and CDR2 FYNNEI. Trimming cost V 3 bases and J 4 bases, with 15 bases left between them. The CDR3 reads CASSERSANSYGYTF. CDR3 DNA sequence: TGTGCCAGCAGTGAGAGGTCAGCGAATTCCTATGGCTACACCTTC.

The V and J genes are TRBV27 and TRBJ1-2; perhaps TRBD1 as D (6 bases). The ends were cut back, 0 bases at V and 8 bases at J, with 13 bases in the middle. Germline-derived CDR1 and CDR2 are MNHEY and SMNVEV (reference sequence). The CDR3 covers 14 residues. CDR3 loop: CASSLSMGARGYTF. CDR3 nucleotides: TGTGCCAGCAGTTTATCGATGGGGGCACGGGGCTACACCTTC.

The V gene is TRBV11-2, the J gene TRBJ1-5; perhaps TRBD1 as D (6 bases). CDR1 and CDR2 (germline): SGHAT, FQNNGV. CDR3 size: 13 residues. The V end lost 2 bases, the J end lost 8 bases, and 10 bases lay between the germline ends. The CDR3 coding sequence is TGTGCCAGCAGCTTAAGGCCAGGGGAGCCCCAGCATTTT. Translated: CASSLRPGEPQHF.

V gene TRBV9 combines with J gene TRBJ1-5, with 7 bases fitting TRBD1. J gave up 3 bases and V 3 bases, and 6 bases lay outside the gene matches. The CDR3 totals 15 residues. Germline V CDR1 and CDR2: SGDLS, YYNGEE. The CDR3 protein is CASSALQGINQPQHF. CDR3 coding DNA: TGTGCCAGCAGCGCTTTACAGGGGATCAATCAGCCCCAGCATTTT. Variable domain in full (rest from reference TRBV9 and TRBJ1-5): DSGVTQTPKHLITATGQRVTLRCSPRSGDLSVYWYQQSLDQGLQFLIQYYNGEERAKGNILERFSAQQFPDLHSELNLSSLELGDSALYFCASSALQGINQPQHFGDGTRLSIL.

The chain links TRBV10-3 to TRBJ1-1, with a weak D call TRBD1 (6 bases). The CDR3 loop spans 13 amino acids. CDR1 is ENHRY and CDR2 is SYGVKD in the germline V gene. CDR3 sequence: CGSRGHQNTEAFF. In nucleotides, the CDR3 is TGTGGCTCCCGGGGACACCAGAACACTGAAGCTTTCTTT.

This chain connects TRBV30 to TRBJ2-3, with TRBD1 as a possible D gene (6 bases). CDR1 is GTSNPN and CDR2 is SVGIG in the germline V gene (reference sequence). V gave up 1 base and J gave up 0 bases, with 8 bases separating them. The CDR3 is 14 residues long. The CDR3 DNA sequence: TGTGCCTGGAGTGGAGGGGGAAGCACAGATACGCAGTATTTT. Protein sequence: CAWSGGGSTDTQYF.

The chain carries TRBV5-1 and TRBJ1-2, with 9 bases that match TRBD1. Looked up from germline, CDR1 is SGHRS and CDR2 is YFSETQ. CDR3 length: 15 amino acids. The J segment lost 8 bases and the V segment lost 3 bases, leaving 11 bases of the junction unmatched. The CDR3 DNA is TGCGCCAGCAGCTCCTATACAGGGGGCGCACAGGGCTACACCTTC. As protein: CASSSYTGGAQGYTF.

This chain connects TRBV25-1 to TRBJ1-5; D perhaps matches TRBD1 (6 bases). V was trimmed by 3 bases and J by 7 bases, leaving 13 bases between them. The CDR3 covers 14 residues. Germline V gene sequence: CDR1 MGHDK, CDR2 SYGVNS. The CDR3 region is CASSDPGTPQPQHF. CDR3 in DNA: TGTGCCAGCAGTGACCCCGGGACACCCCAGCCCCAGCATTTT.

The chain recombines TRBV3-1 (or the pseudogene TRBV3-2) with TRBJ2-1, with D possibly matching TRBD2 (6 bases). CDR1 LGHDT and CDR2 YNNKEL come from the germline V gene (reference sequence). Trimming removed 1 base at V and 8 bases at J, with 15 bases between. CDR3 length: 15 residues. The DNA for the CDR3 is TGTGCCAGCAGCCAAGGTGGTAGAGGGGAGGATGAGCAGTTCTTC. Encoded protein: CASSQGGRGEDEQFF.

This chain joins TRBV24-1 and TRBJ2-5; 8 bases match TRBD2. The CDR3 consists of 18 residues. V lost 0 bases, J lost 1 base, and 9 bases stayed unmatched. Germline CDR1 and CDR2: KGHDR and SFDVKD. The CDR3 protein is CATSDLQTGGPGQETQYF. The CDR3 DNA reads as TGTGCCACCAGTGATTTGCAAACGGGAGGGCCCGGCCAAGAGACCCAGTACTTC.

The chain's CDR3 is CASSYVLNNEQFF. The CDR3 DNA reads TGTGCCAGCAGTTACGTACTAAACAATGAGCAGTTCTTC. The J gene is TRBJ2-1, the V gene TRBV6-2 or TRBV6-3; D gene uncertain. CDR3 size: 13 residues. The ends were cut back, 2 bases at V and 5 bases at J, with 7 bases in the middle. Germline V lookup: CDR1 MNHEY, CDR2 SVGEGT.

The rearrangement joins TRBV5-1 to TRBJ2-3, with D uncertain. In germline, CDR1 is SGHRS, CDR2 YFSETQ. The CDR3 consists of 14 residues. V gave up 0 bases and J gave up 2 bases, with 7 bases separating them. CDR3 protein: CASSLGAYTDTQYF. DNA for the CDR3: TGCGCCAGCAGCTTGGGAGCTTACACAGATACGCAGTATTTT.

The rearrangement joins TRBV18 to TRBJ2-7; 15 bases match TRBD2. The CDR3 is 16 residues long. Looked up from germline, CDR1 is KGHSH and CDR2 is LQKENI. V dropped 3 bases and J dropped 4; count of bases not matched to a gene: 4. The CDR3 reads CASSPTGTSGGYEQYF. The CDR3 DNA follows: TGTGCCAGCTCACCGACCGGGACTAGCGGGGGGTACGAGCAGTACTTC.

This rearrangement joins TRBV3-1 (or the pseudogene TRBV3-2) to TRBJ1-3; D ambiguous. The CDR3 has 17 residues. Trimming removed 0 bases at V and 4 bases at J, with 16 bases between. Germline V gene lookup returns CDR1 LGHDT and CDR2 YNNKEL (reference sequence). CDR3 protein: CASSQEPTVQSGNTIYF. The CDR3 region has the DNA TGTGCCAGCAGCCAAGAGCCCACCGTACAATCCGGAAACACCATATATTTT.